These 29 T cell receptor beta chains originate from one sample sequenced in a study of STAT5B mutations in CD4+ large granular lymphocyte leukemia. Measured with immunoSEQ multiplex PCR; TCRdb has only the in-frame clones, and not every one. The sample includes just under 20,000 clones, less than 85% seen only once; the top ten take roughly 13%. Sample: CD4+ T cells from blood buffy coats. The origin of the receptors is a human donor in good health.

The genes are TRBV6-1 and TRBJ2-3, with a weak D call TRBD2 (6 bases). The V end lost 10 bases, the J end lost 3 bases, and 11 bases lay between the germline ends. Germline CDR1 MNHNS, CDR2 SASEGT. The CDR3 runs to 12 residues. This CDR3 reads CATLRGTDTQYF. CDR3 nucleotides: TGTGCCACCCTCCGGGGGACAGATACGCAGTATTTT.

Concerning this clone itself: The same CDR3 is also encoded by other DNA sequences in this sample. The V gene is TRBV30, the J gene TRBJ2-7; possible D gene TRBD2, 5 bases. The CDR3 loop spans 14 amino acids. In germline, CDR1 is GTSNPN, CDR2 SVGIG (reference sequence). V shed 0 bases and J shed 6 bases, with 15 bases lying between them. The CDR3 spells CAWSVSGGTGEQYF. The DNA for the CDR3 is TGTGCCTGGAGTGTCAGCGGAGGAACGGGCGAGCAGTACTTC.

V usage is TRBV10-3 and J usage is TRBJ1-1; no clear D. Germline V CDR1 and CDR2: ENHRY, SYGVKD. V dropped 8 bases and J dropped 1 base, with 11 bases sitting between them. The CDR3 is 13 residues long. The CDR3 protein is CAIASSQNTEAFF. The CDR3 bases are TGTGCCATCGCCAGCAGCCAGAACACTGAAGCTTTCTTT.

This clone was observed a handful of times. This chain joins TRBV6-1 and TRBJ2-3; D tentatively reads TRBD1 or TRBD2 (5 bases each). The germline V gene encodes CDR1 MNHNS and CDR2 SASEGT. The CDR3 totals 15 residues. V dropped 4 bases and J dropped 0 bases, with 11 bases sitting between them. In nucleotides, the CDR3 is TGTGCCAGCAGTGTAGGGACCTTAAGCACAGATACGCAGTATTTT. Its translation: CASSVGTLSTDTQYF.

This rearrangement joins TRBV19 to TRBJ1-1, with 10 nucleotides matching TRBD1. Germline CDR1 is LNHDA and CDR2 is SQIVND (reference sequence). The CDR3 loop spans 15 amino acids. With 7 bases clipped from V and 2 bases from J, the junction kept 7 bases outside the gene matches. The CDR3 DNA is TGTGCCAGTATATCTGGGACAGGGGCAAACACTGAAGCTTTCTTT. Translation: CASISGTGANTEAFF.

CDR3 region: CASSQDRLGAQGGNQPQHF. The CDR3 region has the DNA TGTGCCAGCAGCCAAGATCGTCTAGGGGCTCAGGGTGGGAATCAGCCCCAGCATTTT. The chain combines TRBV4-2 with TRBJ1-5; D may be TRBD1 (5 bases). Germline V gives CDR1 LGHNA, CDR2 YNFKEQ. The CDR3 totals 19 residues. V shed 0 bases and J shed 4 bases, with 22 bases lying between them.

The chain carries TRBV18 and TRBJ1-2, with 11 bases aligning to TRBD1. V dropped 6 bases and J dropped 4; count of bases not matched to a gene: 4. Germline assignment: CDR1 KGHSH and CDR2 LQKENI. The CDR3 contains 14 residues. The CDR3 protein is CASSPGTGGYGYTF. The CDR3 DNA reads TGTGCCAGCTCTCCCGGGACAGGGGGCTATGGCTACACCTTC.

The chain joins TRBV6-6 to TRBJ2-5; 7 bases are a match to TRBD1. J was trimmed by 1 base and V by 7 bases; bases with no gene match: 6. CDR1 is MNHNY and CDR2 is SVGAGI in the germline V gene (reference sequence). The CDR3 is 14 residues long. The CDR3 loop is CASIPRQGQETQYF. The CDR3 nucleotides are TGTGCCAGCATACCCCGACAGGGCCAAGAGACCCAGTACTTC.

The table lists this clone with a few counts. The chain links TRBV7-9 to TRBJ1-2; 7 nucleotides match TRBD1. This CDR3 region has 15 residues. Germline-derived CDR1 and CDR2 are SEHNR and FQNEAQ (reference sequence). The J segment lost 3 bases and the V segment lost 3 bases, leaving 7 bases of the junction unmatched. The CDR3 DNA follows: TGTGCCAGCAGCTTTACAGGGGCGAGGGACTATGGCTACACCTTC. Its protein product is CASSFTGARDYGYTF.

This sequence joins TRBV6-5 and TRBJ1-1; D is undetermined. Trimming shortened V by 8 bases and J by 4 bases, and 11 bases separated the two germline ends. Germline-derived CDR1 and CDR2 are MNHEY and SVGAGI. The CDR3 is 12 amino acids. CDR3 sequence reads: CASLRAGTEAFF. DNA for the CDR3: TGTGCCAGCCTGAGGGCGGGCACTGAAGCTTTCTTT.

The chain couples TRBV7-2 to TRBJ1-5; D gene ambiguous. The V and J ends lost 5 bases and 4 bases respectively, with 15 bases between them. The CDR3 spans 15 residues. The V gene's germline CDR1 is SGHTA and CDR2 FQGNSA. CDR3 loop: CASSPQRGANQPQHF. The DNA for the CDR3 is TGTGCCAGCAGCCCACAGCGGGGAGCAAATCAGCCCCAGCATTTT.

This chain joins TRBV11-1 and TRBJ2-5; 14 nucleotides align to TRBD2. This CDR3 region has 18 residues. V shed 5 bases and J 5 bases; nucleotides not matched to a gene: 13. Germline V CDR1 and CDR2: SGHAT, FQDESV (reference sequence). CDR3 protein: CASSTGLAGATRSETQYF. CDR3 DNA sequence: TGTGCCAGCAGCACGGGACTAGCGGGAGCTACTCGTTCGGAGACCCAGTACTTC. The entire variable domain, with the rest obtained from reference TRBV11-1 and TRBJ2-5, is as follows: EAEVAQSPRYKITEKSQAVAFWCDPISGHATLYWYRQILGQGPELLVQFQDESVVDDSQLPKDRFSAERLKGVDSTLKIQPAELGDSAMYLCASSTGLAGATRSETQYFGPGTRLLVL.

This chain joins TRBV30 and TRBJ2-7, with D possibly being TRBD1 or TRBD2 (7 bases each). Germline loops: CDR1 GTSNPN, CDR2 SVGIG (reference sequence). The V and J ends lost 2 bases and 3 bases respectively, with 14 bases between them. The CDR3 runs 14 residues. The CDR3 loop is CAWSQGGFRYEQYF. The CDR3 coding sequence is TGTGCCTGGAGTCAGGGGGGGTTCCGCTACGAGCAGTACTTC.

This sequence joins TRBV28 and TRBJ1-1; D is undetermined. The germline V gene has CDR1 MDHEN and CDR2 SYDVKM. The CDR3 spans 13 residues. Trimming took off 7 bases at V and 0 bases at J, with 9 bases between the two ends. The CDR3 DNA follows: TGTGCCAGCACTCCAGCTGTGAACACTGAAGCTTTCTTT. Its protein product is CASTPAVNTEAFF. The whole variable domain, filled in from reference TRBV28 and TRBJ1-1, reads DVKVTQSSRYLVKRTGEKVFLECVQDMDHENMFWYRQDPGLGLRLIYFSYDVKMKEKGDIPEGYSVSREKKERFSLILESASTNQTSMYLCASTPAVNTEAFFGQGTRLTVV.

This chain links TRBV18 with TRBJ1-5, with TRBD1 as a possible D gene (6 bases). The CDR3 has 15 residues. Trimming took off 2 bases at V and 6 bases at J, with 14 bases between the two ends. Germline V gives CDR1 KGHSH, CDR2 LQKENI. This chain's CDR3 is CASSPTFEGGQPQHF. The CDR3 region has the DNA TGTGCCAGCTCACCAACATTTGAGGGGGGTCAGCCCCAGCATTTT.

The J gene is TRBJ1-5, the V gene TRBV19, with 7 bases identical to TRBD1. Germline V gives CDR1 LNHDA, CDR2 SQIVND (reference sequence). The CDR3 contains 13 residues. The V gene end was trimmed by 8 bases and the J gene end by 2 bases; junction bases not matched to a gene: 3. The CDR3 bases are TGTGCCAGTCAGGACAGGCGCAATCAGCCCCAGCATTTT. It translates to CASQDRRNQPQHF.

V usage is TRBV10-3 and J usage is TRBJ2-7; no definite D call. Germline V gives CDR1 ENHRY, CDR2 SYGVKD. V lost 3 bases and J lost 6, with 15 bases in between. This CDR3 contains 14 residues. The CDR3 DNA sequence: TGTGCCATCAGTGATTCCGGTTCTATGGGCGAGCAGTACTTC. Amino acid sequence: CAISDSGSMGEQYF.

The genes are TRBV6-1 and TRBJ2-7; D ambiguous. The CDR3 totals 13 residues. Germline values: CDR1 MNHNS, CDR2 SASEGT. V was cut by 11 bases and J by 2 bases, with 16 bases left in between. CDR3 sequence (DNA): TGTGCCGTAGAGGCGGCATTAACCTACGAGCAGTACTTC. Encoded protein: CAVEAALTYEQYF.

J is TRBJ2-1 and V is TRBV4-1; no clear D gene. This CDR3 spans 14 amino acids. Germline lookup yields CDR1 MGHRA and CDR2 YSYEKL. Trimming took off 1 base at V and 5 bases at J, with 9 bases between the two ends. The CDR3 DNA follows: TGCGCCAGCAGCCAAGCGGGCAGAAACAATGAGCAGTTCTTC. Its protein is CASSQAGRNNEQFF.

The CDR3 reads CASTGGSGANVLTF. CDR3 coding DNA: TGTGCCAGCACGGGGGGCTCTGGGGCCAACGTCCTGACTTTC. The chain employs TRBV2 and TRBJ2-6; 7 bases are shared with TRBD2. CDR3 length: 14 residues. J gave up 0 bases and V 7 bases, and 0 bases lay outside the gene matches. CDR1 is SNHLY and CDR2 is FYNNEI in the germline V gene. The full variable domain, completed using reference TRBV2 and TRBJ2-6, is EPEVTQTPSHQVTQMGQEVILRCVPISNHLYFYWYRQILGQKVEFLVSFYNNEISEKSEIFDDQFSVERPDGSNFTLKIRSTKLEDSAMYFCASTGGSGANVLTFGAGSRLTVL.

V is TRBV10-3 and J is TRBJ1-5; 10 bases line up with TRBD1. The CDR3 length is 14 residues. From germline, CDR1 is ENHRY and CDR2 SYGVKD. After removal of 6 bases from V and 8 bases from J, the junction contained 7 bases not matched to a gene. CDR3 amino acids: CAIRGQGLSEPQHF. In DNA form, the CDR3 reads TGTGCCATCAGGGGACAGGGGTTAAGTGAGCCCCAGCATTTT.

This clone was detected once. The gene calls are TRBV6-1 and TRBJ2-2, with unresolved D. The germline CDR1 and CDR2 sequences are MNHNS and SASEGT. The ends were cut back, 4 bases at V and 1 base at J, with 7 bases in the middle. The CDR3 spans 14 residues. The CDR3 nucleotides read TGTGCCAGCAGTGTAGAGAGGAACACCGGGGAGCTGTTTTTT. It translates to CASSVERNTGELFF.

V and J are TRBV6-5 and TRBJ1-5, with no clear D. V dropped 4 bases and J dropped 3 bases, with 7 bases sitting between them. This CDR3 is built from 13 residues. CDR1 and CDR2 (germline): MNHEY, SVGAGI. The CDR3 loop reads CASSSQTNQPQHF. CDR3 sequence (DNA): TGTGCCAGCAGTTCCCAGACCAATCAGCCCCAGCATTTT.

The chain combines TRBV30 with TRBJ2-2, with D hard to call. This CDR3 is 13 amino acids long. Looked up from germline, CDR1 is GTSNPN and CDR2 is SVGIG (reference sequence). With 4 bases removed from V and 8 bases from J, the gap between germline ends came to 14 bases. The CDR3 spells CAWKTTVEGELFF. DNA for the CDR3: TGTGCCTGGAAGACAACGGTAGAGGGGGAGCTGTTTTTT.

This chain links TRBV29-1 with TRBJ2-2, with 12 bases lining up with TRBD2. The CDR3 spans 13 residues. Germline V gene sequence: CDR1 SQVTM, CDR2 ANQGSEA. Unmatched junction bases numbered 2, after V lost 6 bases and J lost 6 bases. The CDR3 region has the DNA TGCAGCGTGCGACTAGCGGGAGCCGGGGAGCTGTTTTTT. Its translation: CSVRLAGAGELFF.

The chain is built from TRBV6-5 and TRBJ1-2; D uncertain. Trimming removed 0 bases at V and 0 bases at J, with 5 bases between. CDR3 size: 14 residues. Germline CDR1 is MNHEY and CDR2 is SVGAGI. Here the CDR3 DNA reads TGTGCCAGCAGTTACTCGAGCGCTAACTATGGCTACACCTTC. Translation gives CASSYSSANYGYTF.

The chain employs TRBV7-9 and TRBJ2-2; no reliable D call. The CDR3 sequence is 14 residues long. Trimming took 6 bases from V and 3 from J, leaving 11 bases between them. Germline V gene sequence: CDR1 SEHNR, CDR2 FQNEAQ (reference sequence). The CDR3 loop is CASSPKSDTGELFF. The CDR3 nucleotides read TGTGCCAGCAGTCCTAAATCCGACACCGGGGAGCTGTTTTTT.

This chain uses TRBV27 with TRBJ2-2, with TRBD1 matching over 7 bases. CDR1 is MNHEY and CDR2 is SMNVEV in the germline V gene (reference sequence). With 5 bases clipped from V and 5 bases from J, the junction kept 2 bases outside the gene matches. CDR3 length: 13 amino acids. CDR3 DNA: TGTGCCAGCAGTCTACAGGGGACCGGGGAGCTGTTTTTT. It specifies CASSLQGTGELFF.

This clone was observed a handful of times. DNA for the CDR3: TGTGCCAGCGGACAGGACGAAAAACTGTTTTTT. This gives the protein CASGQDEKLFF. The chain has TRBV2 and TRBJ1-4; 7 nucleotides agree with TRBD1. There are 11 residues in the CDR3. V shed 8 bases, J shed 8 bases, and the junction held 2 bases outside the gene matches. In germline, CDR1 is SNHLY, CDR2 FYNNEI.